Listed below are T cell receptor beta chains from one sample, sequenced in a study of early T cells in non-severe SARS-CoV-2 infection. TCRdb redid the calling of the 5' RACE reads with MiXCR, one entry per CDR3 protein. The sample gives 30,000 to 40,000 distinct CDR3 sequences, over 6% of which show up once; more than 10% is in the top ten. Sequenced material: whole blood, taken at baseline. The receptors here all came from an adult who was a healthcare worker with PCR-confirmed SARS-CoV-2 infection or an uninfected control (not recorded which). Each CDR3 is given with its conserved first and last residue. The order of the fields is clone size, D gene, V gene, J gene, CDR3 protein, CDR3 DNA. D genes are given only for firm matches. Clone size is shown for a subset of rows, as once, few, many or a class of expanded clone.

clone size: few
D gene: TRBD2
V gene: TRBV4-3
J gene: TRBJ2-1
CDR3 protein: CASSQLHLLAENYNEQFF
CDR3 DNA: TGCGCCAGCAGCCAACTTCACCTCCTAGCGGAGAATTACAATGAGCAGTTCTTC

clone size: many
D gene: NA
V gene: TRBV15
J gene: TRBJ2-5
CDR3 protein: CATSRDELRLSF
CDR3 DNA: TGTGCCACCAGCAGAGATGAGCTTAGATTGTCGTTC

clone size: many
D gene: TRBD2
V gene: TRBV7-3
J gene: TRBJ2-1
CDR3 protein: CASSLTGGLADEQFF
CDR3 DNA: TGTGCCAGCAGCTTAACTGGGGGACTAGCCGATGAGCAGTTCTTC

clone size: few
D gene: NA
V gene: TRBV12-3/TRBV12-4
J gene: TRBJ1-1
CDR3 protein: CASSSRPSEAFF
CDR3 DNA: TGTGCCAGCAGTTCCCGCCCCAGTGAAGCTTTCTTT

clone size: many
D gene: TRBD1
V gene: TRBV7-6
J gene: TRBJ2-2
CDR3 protein: CASSYGTENTGELFF
CDR3 DNA: TGTGCCAGCAGTTACGGGACAGAGAACACCGGGGAGCTGTTTTTT

clone size: few
D gene: TRBD2
V gene: TRBV4-2
J gene: TRBJ2-3
CDR3 protein: CASSQVGLAGDTDTQYF
CDR3 DNA: TGTGCCAGCAGCCAAGTTGGACTAGCGGGGGACACAGATACGCAGTATTTT

clone size: NA
D gene: NA
V gene: TRBV5-1
J gene: TRBJ2-5
CDR3 protein: CASSPTGTETQYF
CDR3 DNA: TGCGCCAGCAGTCCCACAGGGACGGAGACCCAGTACTTC

clone size: NA
D gene: NA
V gene: TRBV6-4
J gene: TRBJ2-3
CDR3 protein: CAWPMNTDTQYF
CDR3 DNA: TGTGCCTGGCCTATGAACACAGATACGCAGTATTTT

clone size: many
D gene: TRBD2
V gene: TRBV18
J gene: TRBJ2-3
CDR3 protein: CASSPAGKGTSGTSTDTQYF
CDR3 DNA: TGTGCCAGCTCACCGGCGGGCAAAGGGACTAGCGGGACTAGCACAGATACGCAGTATTTT

clone size: few
D gene: TRBD2
V gene: TRBV10-3
J gene: TRBJ2-2
CDR3 protein: CATRTSGSFTGELFF
CDR3 DNA: TGTGCCACCCGGACTAGCGGGAGTTTCACCGGGGAGCTGTTTTTT

clone size: many
D gene: TRBD1
V gene: TRBV12-3/TRBV12-4
J gene: TRBJ1-5
CDR3 protein: CASSSQGGNQPQHF
CDR3 DNA: TGTGCCAGCAGTTCCCAGGGGGGCAATCAGCCCCAGCATTTT

clone size: few
D gene: NA
V gene: TRBV10-3
J gene: TRBJ2-2
CDR3 protein: CAITNTNTGELFF
CDR3 DNA: TGTGCCATCACCAACACGAACACCGGGGAGCTGTTTTTT

clone size: few
D gene: NA
V gene: TRBV7-3
J gene: TRBJ2-1
CDR3 protein: CASSVTRVDEQFF
CDR3 DNA: TGTGCCAGCAGCGTCACTAGGGTCGATGAGCAGTTCTTC

clone size: many
D gene: TRBD1
V gene: TRBV20-1
J gene: TRBJ1-1
CDR3 protein: CSARATDRETEAFF
CDR3 DNA: TGCAGTGCTAGAGCAACGGACAGGGAAACTGAAGCTTTCTTT

clone size: NA
D gene: TRBD1
V gene: TRBV7-2
J gene: TRBJ2-2
CDR3 protein: CASSRRQGAVGELFF
CDR3 DNA: TGTGCCAGCAGCCGGAGACAGGGGGCTGTCGGGGAGCTGTTTTTT

clone size: NA
D gene: NA
V gene: TRBV7-9
J gene: TRBJ2-1
CDR3 protein: CASSRSAEGYHNEQFF
CDR3 DNA: TGTGCCAGCAGCCGATCGGCGGAGGGCTACCACAATGAGCAGTTCTTC

clone size: NA
D gene: NA
V gene: TRBV4-1
J gene: TRBJ1-1
CDR3 protein: CASSHLSEAFF
CDR3 DNA: TGCGCCAGCAGCCATTTGTCCGAAGCTTTCTTT

clone size: NA
D gene: TRBD1
V gene: TRBV5-4
J gene: TRBJ2-6
CDR3 protein: CASSLRDRSSGANVPTF
CDR3 DNA: TGTGCCAGCAGTCTCCGGGACAGATCCTCTGGGGCCAACGTCCCGACTTTC

clone size: NA
D gene: NA
V gene: TRBV7-2
J gene: TRBJ1-1
CDR3 protein: CASSLSYDGTTEAFF
CDR3 DNA: TGTGCCAGCAGCTTATCTTACGACGGGACCACTGAAGCTTTCTTT

clone size: many
D gene: NA
V gene: TRBV14
J gene: TRBJ2-2
CDR3 protein: CASSQDNGWTVKNTGELFF
CDR3 DNA: TGTGCCAGCAGCCAAGACAACGGATGGACAGTCAAAAACACCGGGGAGCTGTTTTTT

clone size: NA
D gene: TRBD2
V gene: TRBV5-1
J gene: TRBJ2-7
CDR3 protein: CASSLYPGGGYEQYF
CDR3 DNA: TGCGCCAGCAGCTTGTACCCCGGGGGAGGGTACGAGCAGTACTTC

clone size: NA
D gene: TRBD1
V gene: TRBV9
J gene: TRBJ1-1
CDR3 protein: CASSVGPGGNTEAFF
CDR3 DNA: TGTGCCAGCAGCGTAGGGCCAGGGGGGAACACTGAAGCTTTCTTT

clone size: many
D gene: NA
V gene: TRBV6-6
J gene: TRBJ1-1
CDR3 protein: CASRPGGQNTEAFF
CDR3 DNA: TGTGCCAGCAGGCCGGGAGGACAGAACACTGAAGCTTTCTTT

clone size: NA
D gene: NA
V gene: TRBV6-5
J gene: TRBJ2-1
CDR3 protein: CASSSRVKINNEQFF
CDR3 DNA: TGTGCCAGCAGTTCCCGGGTGAAAATAAACAATGAGCAGTTCTTC

clone size: few
D gene: NA
V gene: TRBV12-3/TRBV12-4
J gene: TRBJ2-4
CDR3 protein: CASSSARGTLAKNIQYF
CDR3 DNA: TGTGCCAGCAGTTCCGCGAGGGGGACTCTAGCCAAAAACATTCAGTACTTC

clone size: medium-sized
D gene: NA
V gene: TRBV7-9
J gene: TRBJ1-1
CDR3 protein: CASSFQGPEAFF
CDR3 DNA: TGTGCCAGCAGCTTTCAGGGTCCTGAAGCTTTCTTT

clone size: NA
D gene: NA
V gene: TRBV20-1
J gene: TRBJ2-3
CDR3 protein: CSANEGGPSSPGQSTDTQYF
CDR3 DNA: TGCAGTGCAAACGAGGGCGGGCCCAGCTCCCCGGGCCAGAGCACAGATACGCAGTATTTT

clone size: few
D gene: NA
V gene: TRBV11-2
J gene: TRBJ1-1
CDR3 protein: CASSLNRGTEAFF
CDR3 DNA: TGTGCCAGCAGCTTAAATAGGGGGACTGAAGCTTTCTTT

clone size: many
D gene: TRBD2
V gene: TRBV20-1
J gene: TRBJ2-3
CDR3 protein: CSARESSGSVKDTQYF
CDR3 DNA: TGCAGTGCTAGGGAGTCGAGCGGGAGCGTTAAGGATACGCAGTATTTT

clone size: few
D gene: TRBD2
V gene: TRBV9
J gene: TRBJ2-1
CDR3 protein: CASSPTTSGIYNEQFF
CDR3 DNA: TGTGCCAGCAGCCCAACGACTAGCGGGATCTACAATGAGCAGTTCTTC

clone size: many
D gene: NA
V gene: TRBV27
J gene: TRBJ1-4
CDR3 protein: CASSPGIGVGEKLFF
CDR3 DNA: TGTGCCAGCAGTCCAGGAATCGGGGTAGGGGAAAAACTGTTTTTT

clone size: NA
D gene: NA
V gene: TRBV7-2
J gene: TRBJ2-7
CDR3 protein: CASSWVSYEQYF
CDR3 DNA: TGTGCCAGCAGCTGGGTTTCCTACGAGCAGTACTTC

clone size: few
D gene: NA
V gene: TRBV29-1
J gene: TRBJ2-6
CDR3 protein: CSVRAPDSGANVLTF
CDR3 DNA: TGCAGCGTCCGCGCACCAGACTCTGGGGCCAACGTCCTGACTTTC

clone size: few
D gene: NA
V gene: TRBV7-3
J gene: TRBJ2-3
CDR3 protein: CASNGGTGDTQYF
CDR3 DNA: TGTGCCAGCAACGGCGGTACGGGAGATACGCAGTATTTT

clone size: many
D gene: NA
V gene: TRBV9
J gene: TRBJ2-3
CDR3 protein: CASSVVGGASTDTQYF
CDR3 DNA: TGTGCCAGCAGCGTAGTAGGGGGAGCTAGCACAGATACGCAGTATTTT

clone size: many
D gene: TRBD1
V gene: TRBV6-5
J gene: TRBJ2-7
CDR3 protein: CATRQGAINEQYF
CDR3 DNA: TGTGCCACCAGACAGGGGGCGATAAACGAGCAGTACTTC

clone size: NA
D gene: TRBD2
V gene: TRBV24-1
J gene: TRBJ2-3
CDR3 protein: CATSVRESDTQYF
CDR3 DNA: TGTGCCACCAGTGTGCGGGAGTCAGATACGCAGTATTTT

clone size: many
D gene: NA
V gene: TRBV7-3
J gene: TRBJ2-2
CDR3 protein: CASSQGGTSPVTGELFF
CDR3 DNA: TGTGCCAGCAGCCAAGGGGGAACTAGCCCAGTCACCGGGGAGCTGTTTTTT

clone size: many
D gene: NA
V gene: TRBV20-1
J gene: TRBJ1-1
CDR3 protein: CSAKSLNRDSEAFF
CDR3 DNA: TGCAGTGCAAAGTCCCTCAACAGGGATAGTGAAGCTTTCTTT

clone size: many
D gene: TRBD2
V gene: TRBV7-9
J gene: TRBJ2-3
CDR3 protein: CASSLGTSGTDTQYF
CDR3 DNA: TGTGCCAGCAGCTTAGGGACTAGCGGGACAGATACGCAGTATTTT

clone size: few
D gene: NA
V gene: TRBV7-2
J gene: TRBJ2-3
CDR3 protein: CASRVFGADTQYF
CDR3 DNA: TGTGCCAGCAGGGTATTCGGAGCAGATACGCAGTATTTT

clone size: many
D gene: NA
V gene: TRBV6-4
J gene: TRBJ2-6
CDR3 protein: CASSDGAGANVLTF
CDR3 DNA: TGTGCCAGCAGTGATGGGGCTGGGGCCAACGTCCTGACTTTC